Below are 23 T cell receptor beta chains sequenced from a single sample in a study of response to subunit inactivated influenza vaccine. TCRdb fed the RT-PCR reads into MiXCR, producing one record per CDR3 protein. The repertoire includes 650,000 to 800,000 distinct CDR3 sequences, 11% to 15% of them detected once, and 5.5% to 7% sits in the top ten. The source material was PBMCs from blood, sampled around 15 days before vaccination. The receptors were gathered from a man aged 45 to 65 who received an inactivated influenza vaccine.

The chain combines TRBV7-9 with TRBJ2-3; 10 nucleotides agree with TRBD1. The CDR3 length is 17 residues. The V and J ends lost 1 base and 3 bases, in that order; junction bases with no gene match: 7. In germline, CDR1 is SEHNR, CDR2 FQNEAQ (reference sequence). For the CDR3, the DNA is TGTGCCAGCAGCTTAGGCCCGGGACAGGGGTTGACAGATACGCAGTATTTT. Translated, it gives CASSLGPGQGLTDTQYF. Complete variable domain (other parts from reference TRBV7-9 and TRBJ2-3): DTGVSQNPRHKITKRGQNVTFRCDPISEHNRLYWYRQTLGQGPEFLTYFQNEAQLEKSRLLSDRFSAERPKGSFSTLEIQRTEQGDSAMYLCASSLGPGQGLTDTQYFGPGTRLTVL.

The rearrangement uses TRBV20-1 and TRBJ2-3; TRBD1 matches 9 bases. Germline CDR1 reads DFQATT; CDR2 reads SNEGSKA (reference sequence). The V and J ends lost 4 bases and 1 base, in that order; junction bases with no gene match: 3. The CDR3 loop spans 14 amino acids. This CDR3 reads CSATRTGGTDTQYF. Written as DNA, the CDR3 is TGCAGTGCTACGCGGACAGGGGGCACAGATACGCAGTATTTT.

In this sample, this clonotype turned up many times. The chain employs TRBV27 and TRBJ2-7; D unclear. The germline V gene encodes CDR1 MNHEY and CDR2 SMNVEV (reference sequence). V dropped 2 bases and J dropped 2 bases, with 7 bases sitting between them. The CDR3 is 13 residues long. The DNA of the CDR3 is TGTGCCAGCAGTTTAGGTTCAACCTACGAGCAGTACTTC. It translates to CASSLGSTYEQYF.

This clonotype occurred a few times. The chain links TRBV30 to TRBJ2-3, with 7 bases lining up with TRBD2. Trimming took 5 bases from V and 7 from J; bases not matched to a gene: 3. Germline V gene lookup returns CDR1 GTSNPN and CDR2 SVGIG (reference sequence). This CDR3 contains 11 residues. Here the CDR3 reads CAWGRGNTQYF. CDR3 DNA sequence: TGTGCCTGGGGGAGGGGTAATACGCAGTATTTT.

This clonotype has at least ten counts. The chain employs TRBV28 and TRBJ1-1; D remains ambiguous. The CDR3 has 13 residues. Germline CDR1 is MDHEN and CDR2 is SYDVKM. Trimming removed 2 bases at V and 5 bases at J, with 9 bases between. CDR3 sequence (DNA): TGTGCCAGCAGTTTACCCGAAAAGACTGAAGCTTTCTTT. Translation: CASSLPEKTEAFF.

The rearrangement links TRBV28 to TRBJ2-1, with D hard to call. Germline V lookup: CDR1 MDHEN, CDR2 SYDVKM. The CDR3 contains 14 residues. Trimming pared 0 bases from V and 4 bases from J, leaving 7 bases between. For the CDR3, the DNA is TGTGCCAGCAGTTTATGGGGTCGGTACAATGAGCAGTTCTTC. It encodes CASSLWGRYNEQFF.

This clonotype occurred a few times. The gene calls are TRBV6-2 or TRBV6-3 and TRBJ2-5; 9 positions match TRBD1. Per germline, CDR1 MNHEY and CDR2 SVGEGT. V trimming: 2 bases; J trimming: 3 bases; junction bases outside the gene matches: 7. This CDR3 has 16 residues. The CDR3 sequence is CASSYHRTGDEETQYF. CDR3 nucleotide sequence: TGTGCCAGCAGTTACCATCGGACAGGGGACGAAGAGACCCAGTACTTC.

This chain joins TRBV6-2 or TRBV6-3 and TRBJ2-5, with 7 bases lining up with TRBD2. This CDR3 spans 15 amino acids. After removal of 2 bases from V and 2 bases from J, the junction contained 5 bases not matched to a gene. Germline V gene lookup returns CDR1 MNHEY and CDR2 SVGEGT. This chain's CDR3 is CASSYPGLKQETQYF. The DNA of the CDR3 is TGTGCCAGCAGTTACCCGGGACTAAAACAAGAGACCCAGTACTTC.

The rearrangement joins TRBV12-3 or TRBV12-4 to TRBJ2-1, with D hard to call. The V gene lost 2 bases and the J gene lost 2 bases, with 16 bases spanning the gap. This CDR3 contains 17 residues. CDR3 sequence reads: CASSLFVLRQTYNEQFF. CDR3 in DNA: TGTGCCAGCAGTTTATTTGTGCTCCGCCAGACCTACAATGAGCAGTTCTTC.

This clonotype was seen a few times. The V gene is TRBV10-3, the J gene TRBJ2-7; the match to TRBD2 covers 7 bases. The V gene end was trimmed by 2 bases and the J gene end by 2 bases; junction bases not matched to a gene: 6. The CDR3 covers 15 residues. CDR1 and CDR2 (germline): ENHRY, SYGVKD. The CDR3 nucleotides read TGTGCCATCAGTGAGCAAGCGGGGCGCACCTACGAGCAGTACTTC. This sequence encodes CAISEQAGRTYEQYF.

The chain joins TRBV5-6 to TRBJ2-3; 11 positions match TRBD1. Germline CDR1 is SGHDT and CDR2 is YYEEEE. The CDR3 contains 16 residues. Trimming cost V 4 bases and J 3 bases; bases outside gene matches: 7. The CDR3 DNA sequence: TGTGCCAGCAGCACTGGGACAGGGGGAGCAACAGATACGCAGTATTTT. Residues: CASSTGTGGATDTQYF. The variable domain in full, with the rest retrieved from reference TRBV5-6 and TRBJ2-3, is DAGVTQSPTHLIKTRGQQVTLRCSPKSGHDTVSWYQQALGQGPQFIFQYYEEEERQRGNFPDRFSGHQFPNYSSELNVNALLLGDSALYLCASSTGTGGATDTQYFGPGTRLTVL.

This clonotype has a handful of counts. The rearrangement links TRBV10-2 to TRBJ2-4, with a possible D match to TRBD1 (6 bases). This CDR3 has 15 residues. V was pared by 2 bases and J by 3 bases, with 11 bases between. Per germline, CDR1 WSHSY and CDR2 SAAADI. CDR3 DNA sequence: TGCGCCAGCAGTGAGAACAGGGTTGGCAAAAACATTCAGTACTTC. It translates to CASSENRVGKNIQYF.

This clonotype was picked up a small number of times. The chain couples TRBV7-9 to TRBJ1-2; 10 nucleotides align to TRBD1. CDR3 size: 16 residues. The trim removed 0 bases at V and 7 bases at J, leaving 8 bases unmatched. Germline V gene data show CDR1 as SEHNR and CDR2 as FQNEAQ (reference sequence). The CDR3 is CASSLAPGQGRGGYTF. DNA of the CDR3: TGTGCCAGCAGCTTAGCTCCGGGACAGGGGAGGGGTGGCTACACCTTC.

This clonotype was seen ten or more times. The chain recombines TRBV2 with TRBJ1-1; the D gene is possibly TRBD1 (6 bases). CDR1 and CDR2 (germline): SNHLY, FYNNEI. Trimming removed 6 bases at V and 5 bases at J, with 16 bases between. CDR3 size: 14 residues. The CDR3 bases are TGTGCCAGCAGGGGGACGGGGGCCGGGACTGAAGCTTTCTTT. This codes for CASRGTGAGTEAFF.

The CDR3 DNA reads as TGTGCCAGCAGTTCGGGCGGAAAGTGGTCGGCGCAGTACTTC. Protein sequence: CASSSGGKWSAQYF. The V gene is TRBV6-5, the J gene TRBJ2-7; no firm D call. Germline loops: CDR1 MNHEY, CDR2 SVGAGI. The CDR3 is 14 amino acids. Between the trimmed V and J ends, which lost 4 bases and 9 bases, there was a span of 19 bases.

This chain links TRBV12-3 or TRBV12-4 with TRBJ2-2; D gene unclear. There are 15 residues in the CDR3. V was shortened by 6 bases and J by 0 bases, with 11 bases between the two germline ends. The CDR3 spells CASRIGVTNTGELFF. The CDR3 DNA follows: TGTGCCAGCAGGATCGGAGTCACGAACACCGGGGAGCTGTTTTTT.

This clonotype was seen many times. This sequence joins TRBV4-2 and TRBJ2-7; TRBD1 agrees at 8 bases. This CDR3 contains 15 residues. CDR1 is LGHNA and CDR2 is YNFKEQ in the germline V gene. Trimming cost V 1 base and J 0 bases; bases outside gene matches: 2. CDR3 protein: CASSQATGVSYEQYF. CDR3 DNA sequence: TGTGCCAGCAGCCAAGCGACAGGGGTCTCCTACGAGCAGTACTTC.

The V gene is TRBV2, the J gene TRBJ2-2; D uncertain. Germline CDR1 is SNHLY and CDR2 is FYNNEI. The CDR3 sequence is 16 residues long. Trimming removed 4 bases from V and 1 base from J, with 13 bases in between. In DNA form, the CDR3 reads TGTGCCAGCAGTGTACAGCCGCCGGAGAACACCGGGGAGCTGTTTTTT. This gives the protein CASSVQPPENTGELFF. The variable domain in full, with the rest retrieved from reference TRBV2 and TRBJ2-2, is EPEVTQTPSHQVTQMGQEVILRCVPISNHLYFYWYRQILGQKVEFLVSFYNNEISEKSEIFDDQFSVERPDGSNFTLKIRSTKLEDSAMYFCASSVQPPENTGELFFGEGSRLTVL.

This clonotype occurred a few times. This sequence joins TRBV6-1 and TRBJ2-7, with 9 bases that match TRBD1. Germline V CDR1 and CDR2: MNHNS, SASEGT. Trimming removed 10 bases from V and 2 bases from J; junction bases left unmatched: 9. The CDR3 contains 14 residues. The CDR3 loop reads CATIQGTGTYEQYF. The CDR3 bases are TGTGCCACCATTCAAGGGACAGGGACCTACGAGCAGTACTTC.

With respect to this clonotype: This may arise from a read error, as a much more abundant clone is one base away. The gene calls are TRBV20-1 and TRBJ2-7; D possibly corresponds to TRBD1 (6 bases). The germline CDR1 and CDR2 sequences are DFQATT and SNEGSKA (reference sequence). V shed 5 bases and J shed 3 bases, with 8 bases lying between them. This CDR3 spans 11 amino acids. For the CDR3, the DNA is TGCAGTGCTTCGGACAGCTACGAGCAGTACTTC. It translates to CSASDSYEQYF.

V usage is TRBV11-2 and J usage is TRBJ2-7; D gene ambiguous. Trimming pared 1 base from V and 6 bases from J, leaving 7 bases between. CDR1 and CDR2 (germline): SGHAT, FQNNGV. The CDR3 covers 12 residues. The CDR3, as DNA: TGTGCCAGCAGCTTAGTGTCGCGCGAGCAGTACTTC. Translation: CASSLVSREQYF.

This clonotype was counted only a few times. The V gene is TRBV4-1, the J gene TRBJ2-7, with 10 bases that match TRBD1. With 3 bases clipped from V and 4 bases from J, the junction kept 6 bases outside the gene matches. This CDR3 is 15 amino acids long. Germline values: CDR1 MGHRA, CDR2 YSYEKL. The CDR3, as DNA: TGCGCCAGCAGCCACGAACCGGGACAGGGGTACGAGCAGTACTTC. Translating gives CASSHEPGQGYEQYF.

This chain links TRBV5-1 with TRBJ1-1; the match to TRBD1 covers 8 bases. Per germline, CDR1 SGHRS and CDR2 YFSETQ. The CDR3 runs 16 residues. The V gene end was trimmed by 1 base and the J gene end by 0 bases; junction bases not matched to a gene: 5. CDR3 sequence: CASSLTNRGMNTEAFF. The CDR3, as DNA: TGCGCCAGCAGCTTGACGAACAGGGGGATGAACACTGAAGCTTTCTTT.